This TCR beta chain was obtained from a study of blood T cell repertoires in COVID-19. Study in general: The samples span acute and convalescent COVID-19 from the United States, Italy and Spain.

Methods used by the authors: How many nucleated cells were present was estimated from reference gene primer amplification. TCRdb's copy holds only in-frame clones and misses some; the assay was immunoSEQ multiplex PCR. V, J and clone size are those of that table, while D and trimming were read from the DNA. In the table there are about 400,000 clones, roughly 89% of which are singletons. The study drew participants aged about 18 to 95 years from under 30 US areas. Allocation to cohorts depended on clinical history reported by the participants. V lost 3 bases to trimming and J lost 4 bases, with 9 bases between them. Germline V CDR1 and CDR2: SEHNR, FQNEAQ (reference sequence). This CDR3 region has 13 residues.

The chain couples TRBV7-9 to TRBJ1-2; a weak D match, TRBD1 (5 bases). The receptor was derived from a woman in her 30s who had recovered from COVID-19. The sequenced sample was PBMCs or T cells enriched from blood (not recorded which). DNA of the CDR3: TGTGCCAGCAGCTTGCAGGACATCTATGGCTACACCTTC. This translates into CASSLQDIYGYTF. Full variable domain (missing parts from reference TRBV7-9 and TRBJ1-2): DTGVSQNPRHKITKRGQNVTFRCDPISEHNRLYWYRQTLGQGPEFLTYFQNEAQLEKSRLLSDRFSAERPKGSFSTLEIQRTEQGDSAMYLCASSLQDIYGYTFGSGTRLTVV.